This entry describes one T cell receptor beta chain. Its target antigen remains unknown. Per-base qualities were not stored, and no clone one base away is much larger. The receptor library was made with the immunoSEQ multiplex PCR assay. For the multiplex PCR, a mixture combining 60 forward primers for TCR Vbeta segments and 13 reverse primers for TCR Jbeta segments was used. The CDR3 region of rearranged TCR beta genes was amplified from genomic DNA with a multiplex PCR assay. The Illumina HiSeq System was used to sequence the amplified TCR beta libraries as 87-base-pair reads. In the original analysis: A later analysis counted tens of millions of unique TCR beta chains across the 500 to 850 repertoires, and some 11 million of these chains were shared by at least two donors. Raw reads were error-corrected and collapsed into unique sequences by a nearest-neighbor algorithm in which closely related sequences were merged to remove PCR and sequencing errors. V, D and J gene segments were assigned by aligning CDR3 sequences to IMGT reference sequences. Each retained sequence needed at least a six-nucleotide match to both a V gene segment and a J gene segment. A rearrangement counted as productive if the CDR3 had no stop codons and remained in frame with V and J, and every other rearrangement counted as non-productive. Following IMGT convention, CDR3 was defined as the stretch from the second conserved V-encoded cysteine to the conserved J-encoded phenylalanine. The earlier analysis of 500 to 600 of the donors excluded sequences that lacked an unambiguous match to a single V gene segment. In an earlier analysis of 450 to 700 of the donors, V segments were called functional above 56.7% productive rearrangements and were called segregating when the between-donor standard deviation exceeded 5%. A statistical classification framework was developed to diagnose cytomegalovirus status using the catalog of TCR beta chain sequences. A later analysis assigned V and J genes by comparing TCR nucleotide sequences with IMGT/GENE-DB human TR gene sequences. Using the TCRdist pipeline, a later analysis assigned CDR3 sequences along with most-parsimonious VDJ recombination scenarios. In a later analysis, every TCR beta chain was defined by the combination of its CDR3 amino acid sequence and its V-gene family, and reads without a unique V-gene family were dropped. As a way to deal with suspected cross-contamination and a sequencing artifact, a later analysis dropped nearly 600 nucleotide sequences that were highly shared and had low generation probability. A later analysis calculated a clonal expansion index for each public chain from normalized within-repertoire ranks of inferred template counts. In a later analysis, generation probabilities were computed using a VDJ recombination model fitted to out-of-frame rearrangements, and the results were checked against IGoR. In a later analysis, TCR-TCR, TCR-HLA and TCR-CMV co-occurrence was scored with hypergeometric tests, and a repertoire-size bias correction was applied to TCR pairs. In a later analysis, false discovery rates were estimated by permuting HLA or CMV assignments 20 times. In a later analysis, co-occurring TCRs were grouped using DBSCAN, with TCRdist sequence similarity added in when clustering inside HLA-allele-positive subsets. Co-occurrence clustering excluded repertoires with fewer than 30,000 or more than 120,000 public chains, plus five with anomalous nucleotide sharing. In its TCRdb copy, this immuneACCESS table keeps in-frame sequences only and misses some clones. Where compared with another copy, unresolved V genes explain less than half of these, and the others have no known cause. For V, J and clone size, that table is used; D and trimming come from the DNA. This sample is represented by just under 95,000 clones; 81% of them were singletons. The ten top clones hold under 13% of the sample.

Reading from cysteine to phenylalanine, the CDR3 counts 15 amino acids. The retained sequence is limited to the CDR3, 45 bases, with the frame set at the first base. The germline V gene (reference sequence) provides CDR1 SGHNT and CDR2 YYREEE. V and J are truncated by 0 bases and 5 bases respectively, leaving an intervening sequence of 14 bases. This sample was included in a study of cytomegalovirus exposure and HLA in healthy donors (dated by TCRdb to 2016 to 2017). With respect to the entire study: In an earlier analysis of under 750 of the donors, less than 350 Gb of sequence data and 90 million to 120 million unique TCR beta sequences from 180 million or so T cells were reported. An early release that covered about 640 HLA-typed donors contained around 300 gigabases of sequencing data and tens of millions of unique TCR sequences. Of the 300 to 450 genotyped donors, about 84% fell in the genetic ancestry cluster associated with self-reported Caucasian donors. The study aimed to test whether signatures of past pathogen exposure could be identified by cataloging public T cell receptors. Using immunosequencing, the study profiled T cell repertoires from roughly 650 subjects and related those repertoires to cytomegalovirus serostatus. A separate validation cohort of roughly 130 different subjects was used in addition to the roughly 620-subject first cohort. High-throughput TCR immunosequencing, statistical association of individual TCRs with disease status, and machine learning were combined to predict cytomegalovirus infection status. A later analysis re-analyzed previously published TCR beta repertoires from 600 to 850 donors and added high-resolution HLA genotyping to study TCR occurrence patterns. In the later analysis, no new phenotypic data were used to find candidate immune exposures; instead, reliance was placed on TCR beta sequences and their occurrence across donors. An earlier analysis of 587 of the donors used high-throughput TCR beta sequencing to judge whether each TCR beta V gene segment behaved as functional or pseudogenic. Alongside the repertoire data, information on donor age, sex, ethnicity and CMV serostatus was compiled. A later genetic analysis took genome-wide SNP genotypes for about 60% of the roughly 670 donors and used that subset as a discovery cohort. All discovery cohort repertoires had been generated on a single sequencing platform. HLA typing included class I and class II loci at four-digit resolution. The number of donors typed differed by locus, with roughly 620-630 for A, B, C, DRB1 and DQB1, more than 500 for DQA1, approximately 580 for DPA1, and around 450 for DPB1. Roughly five DR-DQ haplotypes were handled as single units for association and clustering because linkage in the cohort was strong. Among 398 genotyped donors of the cohort, an average of roughly 230,000 unique TCR beta nucleotide sequences was sequenced per donor, of which about 18% were non-productive. Summary of the overall study and its limitations: A few of the identified cytomegalovirus-associated TCR beta chains were confirmed in vitro to be specific for cytomegalovirus antigens. In the study, some 160 TCR beta chains were listed as associated with cytomegalovirus. A later analysis found that TCR association rates varied across HLA loci, with DRB1 alleles showing the most associated TCRs and HLA-C alleles the fewest. A further reported finding was that TCR beta sequences accurately predicted the HLA-A and HLA-B alleles for most subjects in the first cohort. While some public TCRs were present in many individuals, most TCR sequences turned up only very rarely across donors. The presence/absence analyses assumed that sequencing depth was roughly uniform across donors, and that assumption may not be true. A later genetic analysis associated a missense DCLRE1C variant with V-gene and J-gene trimming of TCR beta chains, and an independent cohort replicated the association. The authors suggested that the approach could potentially be generalized to other disease states and immunological phenotypes. Correlated functional status among segregating V segments might reflect linkage disequilibrium, but an unknown experimental factor could not be ruled out. The cohort was sequenced for TCR beta chains only, and without alpha or paired-chain data the features that could be detected were limited. In an earlier analysis of approximately 590 of the donors, most TCR beta V segments appeared in productive rearrangements about 90% or about 30% of the time, broadly matching IMGT annotations. When HLA alleles, especially DR and DQ, strongly co-occurred, attributing TCR associations to individual alleles was difficult. Approximately 16 rarely observed V segments, including chromosome 9 orphons, were excluded from the earlier analysis of 550 to 700 of the donors because counts were too low. In a later analysis, over 15,000 TCR beta sequences were associated with specific HLA alleles at a false discovery rate of 0.05. Most CMV-associated TCR beta chains appeared to be HLA-restricted in a later analysis, and the HLA associations seemed to be driven largely by CMV exposure. Because some donors lacked HLA typing at each locus, the association tests relied only on the typed subset. Compared with the roughly 720-donor mean, donors in an Asian-associated ancestry cluster had fewer N-insertions in productive TCRs, according to a later genetic analysis. A cluster of highly shared sequence variants was judged likely to be a technical artifact of the sequencing pipeline. Cytomegalovirus status was reported to be diagnosed by the classifier with high specificity and sensitivity in both the original and validation cohorts. In a later analysis, HLA-associated TCR beta chains showed more clonal expansion and lower generation probabilities than non-associated chains that were equally common. The 87-base-pair reads could not distinguish some IMGT-functional V segments, including TRBV6-2 and TRBV6-3, so those segments were excluded. A later analysis reported that several top co-occurrence clusters appeared linked to parvovirus B19, influenza, CMV and Epstein-Barr virus. The only immune exposure information available for the cohort was CMV serostatus.

The cohort consisted of 650 to 850 healthy bone marrow donors. At the time of sampling, every cohort member was nominally healthy, though immune exposures that went unrecorded were likely present. CMV serostatus was positive for almost 300 and negative for about 50% of the roughly 670 cohort members, and was not recorded for this donor. Every donor gave a peripheral blood sample, and the peripheral blood mononuclear cells from that sample were used for TCR beta sequencing. The Qiagen DNeasy Blood Extraction Kit was used to extract genomic DNA from the blood cell samples. The chain was built from TRBV5-4 and TRBJ2-5; matching of 6 bases hints at TRBD1 as the D gene. The sample taken for sequencing was PBMCs. The source is a human donor in good health. The DNA is as follows: TGTGCCAGCAGCTTGGGACAGGACCGCGGGGAGACCCAGTACTTC. Translated, it reads CASSLGQDRGETQYF.